A selection of T cell receptor beta chains follows, all from one sample in a study of blood T cell repertoires in COVID-19. Produced via immunoSEQ multiplex PCR; TCRdb's table is partial and in-frame only. The sample holds around 56,000 clones, about 89% seen once. What was sequenced was peripheral blood. The origin of the receptors is a man in his 60s with active or convalescent COVID-19. The CDR3 runs from the conserved cysteine through the conserved F or W. Each record gives: J gene, V gene, D gene, CDR3 protein. D genes are given only for firm matches.

>TRBJ2-7|TRBV15|TRBD1
CATRWGQGTHEQYF
>TRBJ2-4|TRBV6-2/TRBV6-3|TRBD2
CASSEAGGSAKNIQYF
>TRBJ2-3|TRBV18|TRBD2
CASSRTGTSGGAYTQYF
>TRBJ1-1|TRBV7-3|TRBD1
CASSLTGGIMTEAFF
>TRBJ2-7|TRBV28|TRBD2
CASSAGGPYEQYF
>TRBJ2-3|TRBV2|TRBD1
CASRVTGGADTQYF
>TRBJ2-2|TRBV18|.
CASSPMGSTGELFF
>TRBJ1-2|TRBV4-1|TRBD1
CASSQSGQGLSARGYTF
>TRBJ2-2|TRBV9|.
CASSPQPGTGELFF
>TRBJ1-1|TRBV27|.
CASRQDRDRPNTEAFF
>TRBJ2-7|TRBV18|.
CASSPAGGEQYF
>TRBJ2-1|TRBV27|TRBD2
CASSLGAGAYNEQFF
>TRBJ2-5|TRBV5-1|.
CASSRDSSVRKETQYF
>TRBJ1-4|TRBV28|.
CASSQTGARRDEKLFF
>TRBJ1-1|TRBV6-2/TRBV6-3|TRBD1
CASSSGQGVGTEAFF
>TRBJ1-5|TRBV6-1|.
CASSDRQGGQPQHF
>TRBJ1-2|TRBV27|.
CASSLSGGGYTF
>TRBJ2-2|TRBV5-4|.
CASSDKEVGELFF
>TRBJ1-3|TRBV11-2|.
CASSLVIGNSGNTIYF
>TRBJ2-1|TRBV5-1|TRBD2
CASSLGLAAYNEQFF
>TRBJ1-1|TRBV15|.
CATTNGGGNTEAFF
>TRBJ2-2|TRBV6-5|TRBD1
CARGQGNTGELFF
>TRBJ1-2|TRBV7-2|.
CASSAGPLSYTF
>TRBJ2-1|TRBV5-1|TRBD2
CASSPDGGGGNEQFF
>TRBJ1-5|TRBV24-1|TRBD1
CATSDSRTGAYQPQHF
>TRBJ1-4|TRBV6-6|.
CASMGGNNEKLFF
>TRBJ1-2|TRBV21-1|.
CASSNSLRQGNQGYTF
>TRBJ1-1|TRBV27|TRBD1
CASSPRQGSTEAFF
>TRBJ2-7|TRBV6-5|TRBD1
CASSYTGQGAEQYF
>TRBJ2-6|TRBV24-1|TRBD1
CATGQGATGANVLTF
>TRBJ2-1|TRBV19|TRBD1
CASSTYRDRGLIEQFF
>TRBJ2-7|TRBV4-1|.
CASSQGVTVKEHEQYF
>TRBJ1-1|TRBV18|TRBD1
CASSPPTGGRTEAFF
>TRBJ1-5|TRBV19|.
CASSKGGWSNQPQHF
>TRBJ2-7|TRBV6-6|TRBD2
CASSRRGGIEQYF
>TRBJ1-1|TRBV29-1|.
CSVDRGNTEAFF
>TRBJ1-2|TRBV5-6|.
CASSLGKGYGYTF
>TRBJ2-7|TRBV7-2|.
CASSLGTVLLEQYF
>TRBJ1-2|TRBV19|TRBD1
CASSSFDRENSDYGYTF
>TRBJ1-2|TRBV27|TRBD1
CASSTTGGGGYTF
>TRBJ2-5|TRBV5-4|TRBD1
CASSWTHVLQGEETQYF
>TRBJ2-1|TRBV25-1|.
CASSGGVVSYNEQFF
>TRBJ2-1|TRBV19|TRBD2
CASSRLAGVVQFF
>TRBJ1-3|TRBV9|.
CASSPGAGNTIYF
>TRBJ1-5|TRBV19|.
CASSADSNQPQHF